One sample yielded the 23 T cell receptor beta chains listed below, sequenced in a study of CD8 T cells in Susac syndrome. A quantity of roughly 0.5 to 1 ug RNA underwent reverse transcription using random hexamers. A single record per CDR3 protein comes from TCRdb applying MiXCR to the immunoSEQ multiplex PCR reads. Counted here are under 90,000 distinct CDR3 sequences, approximately 95% occurring once; the ten biggest clones make up approximately 0.48%. The sequenced sample was CD8+ T cells from PBMCs. The source of these receptors is a human donor with Susac syndrome.

The chain joins TRBV9 to TRBJ1-1, with D uncertain. The CDR3 has 15 residues. The V end lost 4 bases, the J end lost 0 bases, and 13 bases lay between the germline ends. Germline V lookup: CDR1 SGDLS, CDR2 YYNGEE. This chain's CDR3 is CASSPRAGMNTEAFF. CDR3 in DNA: TGTGCCAGCAGCCCCCGGGCGGGCATGAACACTGAAGCTTTCTTT. Complete variable domain (other parts from reference TRBV9 and TRBJ1-1): DSGVTQTPKHLITATGQRVTLRCSPRSGDLSVYWYQQSLDQGLQFLIQYYNGEERAKGNILERFSAQQFPDLHSELNLSSLELGDSALYFCASSPRAGMNTEAFFGQGTRLTVV.

The V call is TRBV2, the J call TRBJ2-5, with 7 bases matching TRBD1. The CDR3 extends over 14 amino acids. Germline V gene lookup returns CDR1 SNHLY and CDR2 FYNNEI. The V segment lost 6 bases and the J segment 1 base; nucleotides outside the gene matches: 5. The CDR3 DNA reads as TGTGCCAGCAGAAACAGGGGAACCCAAGAGACCCAGTACTTC. This gives the protein CASRNRGTQETQYF.

This chain joins TRBV29-1 and TRBJ2-7; the D is unclear. V lost 7 bases to trimming and J lost 0 bases, with 13 bases between them. Germline CDR1 reads SQVTM; CDR2 reads ANQGSEA. There are 13 residues in the CDR3. CDR3 DNA sequence: TGCAGCGGCCTTGGTGCCACCTCCTACGAGCAGTACTTC. This sequence encodes CSGLGATSYEQYF.

The CDR3 DNA reads TGCAGTGTCAGTAGCGCGGGAGGGGAAGAGACCCAGTACTTC. It encodes CSVSSAGGEETQYF. This chain joins TRBV20-1 and TRBJ2-5; 9 bases match TRBD2. CDR3 length equals 14 residues. The V segment lost 7 bases and the J segment 3 bases; nucleotides outside the gene matches: 9. The germline V gene encodes CDR1 DFQATT and CDR2 SNEGSKA (reference sequence).

V is TRBV4-2 and J is TRBJ2-7; no clear D gene. Germline V gives CDR1 LGHNA, CDR2 YNFKEQ. This CDR3 region has 14 residues. The germline V and J ends were trimmed by 0 bases and 6 bases, with 12 bases remaining between them. The CDR3 reads CASSQEPSLREQYF. CDR3 DNA: TGTGCCAGCAGCCAAGAGCCCTCACTCCGCGAGCAGTACTTC.

This clonotype was found once. The V call is TRBV20-1, the J call TRBJ1-2; D remains unclear. This CDR3 is built from 16 residues. The V gene lost 0 bases and the J gene lost 2 bases, with 16 bases spanning the gap. Germline V lookup: CDR1 DFQATT, CDR2 SNEGSKA (reference sequence). This CDR3 is CSARDYRGEQNYGYTF. The CDR3 DNA reads TGCAGTGCTAGAGATTATAGAGGAGAACAGAACTATGGCTACACCTTC.

This clonotype has a single count. The chain uses TRBV2 and TRBJ2-1, with TRBD2 matching over 9 bases. Germline loops: CDR1 SNHLY, CDR2 FYNNEI. The V and J ends lost 8 bases and 4 bases, in that order; junction bases with no gene match: 9. The CDR3 is 15 amino acids. The CDR3 spells CASSIAGEGYNEQFF. CDR3 nucleotide sequence: TGTGCCAGCTCCATAGCGGGAGAAGGGTACAATGAGCAGTTCTTC.

J is TRBJ2-3 and V is TRBV5-6, with a possible D match to TRBD2 (6 bases). The V gene's germline CDR1 is SGHDT and CDR2 YYEEEE. V lost 3 bases and J 2 bases, leaving 10 bases between the germline ends. This CDR3 contains 14 residues. The CDR3: CASSYGTLTDTQYF. The DNA of the CDR3 is TGTGCCAGCAGCTACGGGACTCTCACAGATACGCAGTATTTT. Drawing the rest from reference TRBV5-6 and TRBJ2-3, the complete variable domain is DAGVTQSPTHLIKTRGQQVTLRCSPKSGHDTVSWYQQALGQGPQFIFQYYEEEERQRGNFPDRFSGHQFPNYSSELNVNALLLGDSALYLCASSYGTLTDTQYFGPGTRLTVL.

V usage is TRBV27 and J usage is TRBJ2-3; D is possibly TRBD1 or TRBD2 (5 bases each). V was clipped by 1 base and J by 5 bases, with 16 bases between them. The CDR3 length is 16 residues. CDR1 is MNHEY, CDR2 SMNVEV, per germline (reference sequence). DNA of the CDR3: TGTGCCAGCAGTTTATTAGTTGAGGGGATTGGAGATACGCAGTATTTT. It translates to CASSLLVEGIGDTQYF.

This clonotype came up once. CDR3 residues: CASSPPLAGVNEQFF. As DNA, the CDR3 is TGTGCCAGCAGCCCCCCCCTAGCGGGAGTCAATGAGCAGTTCTTC. The chain combines TRBV5-6 with TRBJ2-1; the match to TRBD2 covers 10 bases. The CDR3 runs 15 residues. CDR1 and CDR2 from the germline V gene are SGHDT and YYEEEE. The trim removed 4 bases at V and 6 bases at J, leaving 7 bases unmatched. The full variable domain, in which reference TRBV5-6 and TRBJ2-1 provide the parts outside the CDR3, is DAGVTQSPTHLIKTRGQQVTLRCSPKSGHDTVSWYQQALGQGPQFIFQYYEEEERQRGNFPDRFSGHQFPNYSSELNVNALLLGDSALYLCASSPPLAGVNEQFFGPGTRLTVL.

The chain uses TRBV15 and TRBJ2-7; 7 bases match TRBD2. This CDR3 is built from 15 residues. Germline V lookup: CDR1 LNHNV, CDR2 YYDKDF (reference sequence). The ends lost 3 bases at V and 7 bases at J; junction bases unmatched: 12. The CDR3 nucleotides are TGTGCCACCAGCAGGTCGGGGACTACCTCTCGGGAGCAGTACTTC. Translated: CATSRSGTTSREQYF.

The chain joins TRBV9 to TRBJ2-1; D is perhaps TRBD2 (6 bases). The V gene lost 2 bases and the J gene lost 6 bases, with 9 bases spanning the gap. The CDR3 covers 13 residues. The germline CDR1 and CDR2 sequences are SGDLS and YYNGEE. DNA for the CDR3: TGTGCCAGCAGCGTGGGGGGAGCCAATGAGCAGTTCTTC. Its protein product is CASSVGGANEQFF.

V gene TRBV4-3 combines with J gene TRBJ2-7; D may be TRBD2 (5 bases). V was trimmed by 1 base and J by 3 bases, leaving 19 bases between them. In germline, CDR1 is LGHNA, CDR2 YSLEER. The CDR3 is 17 amino acids. CDR3 sequence: CASSQGSGGRGLYEQYF. The CDR3 DNA reads TGCGCCAGCAGCCAAGGAAGCGGAGGCCGTGGACTCTACGAGCAGTACTTC.

V is TRBV2 and J is TRBJ1-2; D is unresolved. The CDR3 sequence is 15 residues long. Germline V gene sequence: CDR1 SNHLY, CDR2 FYNNEI. Trimming took off 2 bases at V and 3 bases at J, with 13 bases between the two ends. The CDR3 region is CASSESSGNDYGYTF. The DNA for the CDR3 is TGTGCCAGCAGTGAATCTAGTGGGAACGACTATGGCTACACCTTC.

This chain joins TRBV20-1 and TRBJ2-1; D might be TRBD1 or TRBD2, each matching 5 bases. This CDR3 spans 14 amino acids. Germline V gene data show CDR1 as DFQATT and CDR2 as SNEGSKA (reference sequence). V was shortened by 3 bases and J by 8 bases, with 17 bases between the two germline ends. The CDR3 bases are TGCAGTGCTAGGGCCATTAATCGGGGCCATGAGCAGTTCTTC. This translates into CSARAINRGHEQFF.

J is TRBJ1-1 and V is TRBV29-1; D gene uncertain. Germline V CDR1 and CDR2: SQVTM, ANQGSEA. The V and J ends lost 3 bases and 1 base respectively, with 6 bases between them. This CDR3 has 12 residues. As DNA, the CDR3 is TGCAGCGTTGACCCCGGGAACACTGAAGCTTTCTTT. Translating it yields CSVDPGNTEAFF.

The genes are TRBV7-9 and TRBJ2-1, with a tentative D call TRBD2 (6 bases). V lost 6 bases and J lost 0, with 12 bases in between. CDR1 and CDR2 (germline): SEHNR, FQNEAQ (reference sequence). The CDR3 consists of 15 residues. DNA for the CDR3: TGTGCCAGCAGTTCTACGGGAGTCTCCTACAATGAGCAGTTCTTC. Residues: CASSSTGVSYNEQFF.

This chain connects TRBV6-2 or TRBV6-3 to TRBJ2-2, with 14 bases that match TRBD2. V was pared by 6 bases and J by 6 bases, with 3 bases of the junction left unmatched. This CDR3 contains 15 residues. CDR1 and CDR2 from the germline V gene are MNHEY and SVGEGT. The CDR3 nucleotides read TGTGCCAGCAGGGGGACTAGCGGGAGAGCCGGGGAGCTGTTTTTT. Translated, it gives CASRGTSGRAGELFF.

The chain employs TRBV9 and TRBJ2-1; no definite D call. The CDR3 spans 12 residues. CDR1 SGDLS and CDR2 YYNGEE come from the germline V gene. V dropped 0 bases and J dropped 9 bases, with 7 bases sitting between them. In nucleotides, the CDR3 is TGTGCCAGCAGCGTAGGGGGTGGTGAGCAGTTCTTC. Encoded protein: CASSVGGGEQFF. The full variable domain, rest sourced from reference TRBV9 and TRBJ2-1, is DSGVTQTPKHLITATGQRVTLRCSPRSGDLSVYWYQQSLDQGLQFLIQYYNGEERAKGNILERFSAQQFPDLHSELNLSSLELGDSALYFCASSVGGGEQFFGPGTRLTVL.

The chain is built from TRBV29-1 and TRBJ2-2, with D perhaps matching TRBD2 (7 bases). The CDR3 contains 15 residues. Trimming shortened V by 5 bases and J by 3 bases, and 16 bases separated the two germline ends. Germline V gives CDR1 SQVTM, CDR2 ANQGSEA. CDR3: CSVLTGRAHTGELFF. The CDR3 bases are TGCAGCGTTCTTACAGGGAGGGCGCACACCGGGGAGCTGTTTTTT.

The rearrangement links TRBV5-6 to TRBJ1-5; 10 nucleotides agree with TRBD1. The germline gives CDR1 SGHDT, CDR2 YYEEEE. This CDR3 has 14 residues. Trimming at V came to 0 bases and at J to 7 bases, leaving 1 base not matched to a gene. CDR3 amino acids: CASSLGTGGQPQHF. CDR3 in DNA: TGTGCCAGCAGCTTGGGGACAGGGGGGCAGCCCCAGCATTTT.

The chain carries TRBV3-1 and TRBJ1-4; the D gene is possibly TRBD1 (5 bases). Germline assignment: CDR1 LGHDT and CDR2 YNNKEL (reference sequence). This CDR3 has 13 residues. V lost 4 bases and J 6 bases, leaving 9 bases between the germline ends. CDR3 sequence reads: CASSPGPYEKLFF. The CDR3 DNA reads TGTGCCAGCAGCCCGGGACCCTATGAAAAACTGTTTTTT. The complete variable domain, with remaining parts taken from reference TRBV3-1 and TRBJ1-4, reads DTAVSQTPKYLVTQMGNDKSIKCEQNLGHDTMYWYKQDSKKFLKIMFSYNNKELIINETVPNRFSPKSPDKAHLNLHINSLELGDSAVYFCASSPGPYEKLFFGSGTQLSVL.

The rearrangement links TRBV30 to TRBJ1-1; 8 bases agree with TRBD1. The CDR3 sequence is 16 residues long. V trimming: 1 base; J trimming: 0 bases; junction bases outside the gene matches: 7. Germline CDR1 and CDR2: GTSNPN and SVGIG (reference sequence). The CDR3 DNA is TGTGCCTGGAGTGGGCCCGACAGGGGCATGAACACTGAAGCTTTCTTT. Protein product: CAWSGPDRGMNTEAFF.